This TCR beta chain was retrieved from a study of blood T cell repertoires in COVID-19. Study-wide background: Researchers got acute and convalescent COVID-19 samples from the United States, Italy and Spain.

The age range of participants was 18 to 89 years, with residence in under 30 US areas. Cohort 3 recovered donors had two negative PCRs, clearance, or symptom resolution. Here immunoSEQ multiplex PCR was the method, and the copy in TCRdb shows in-frame clones only, minus some. Of about 330,000 clones listed, approximately 90% are singletons. The sequenced sample was PBMCs or T cells enriched from blood (not recorded which). The receptor was derived from a woman in her twenties or thirties who had recovered from COVID-19.

The CDR3 loop is CSARATVEAFF. CDR3 DNA sequence: TGCAGTGCTAGAGCTACAGTTGAAGCTTTCTTT. This chain uses TRBV20-1 with TRBJ1-1; D call uncertain. CDR1 is DFQATT and CDR2 is SNEGSKA in the germline V gene (reference sequence). The CDR3 loop spans 11 amino acids. The V and J ends lost 1 base and 7 bases respectively, with 7 bases between them.